The 26 T cell receptor beta chains reported below all come from one sample, sequenced in a study of T-cell memory formation after mild COVID-19. TCRdb re-derived calls from the 5' RACE reads in MiXCR, one entry per CDR3 protein. The table shows fewer than 50,000 distinct CDR3 sequences, with 7.3% occurring only once. Specimen: PBMCs or a T cell subset sorted from them (not recorded which). The receptors stem from a man aged 18-30 years who had mild COVID-19 (a few samples of this study predate the infection). Cell type and time point are not known.

This clonotype was recorded at least ten times. This chain connects TRBV6-2 or TRBV6-3 to TRBJ2-3, with 7 bases lining up with TRBD2. CDR1 is MNHEY and CDR2 is SVGEGT in the germline V gene. With V trimmed by 2 bases and J by 5 bases, 13 bases remained unmatched. The CDR3 covers 17 residues. In DNA form, the CDR3 reads TGTGCCAGCAGTTACCCCTTTCCGGGGGGTCGTGAAGATACGCAGTATTTT. Translation: CASSYPFPGGREDTQYF.

This clonotype was observed a few times. J is TRBJ2-2 and V is TRBV19, with TRBD2 matching over 9 bases. This CDR3 is 17 amino acids long. V shed 7 bases and J 2 bases; nucleotides not matched to a gene: 11. Per the germline V gene, CDR1 is LNHDA and CDR2 is SQIVND (reference sequence). CDR3 loop: CASKSGSGGPNTGELFF. DNA of the CDR3: TGTGCCAGTAAGAGCGGTAGCGGGGGCCCCAACACCGGGGAGCTGTTTTTT. The complete variable domain, with remaining parts taken from reference TRBV19 and TRBJ2-2, reads DGGITQSPKYLFRKEGQNVTLSCEQNLNHDAMYWYRQDPGQGLRLIYYSQIVNDFQKGDIAEGYSVSREKKESFPLTVTSAQKNPTAFYLCASKSGSGGPNTGELFFGEGSRLTVL.

This chain uses TRBV7-2 with TRBJ2-3; 8 bases match TRBD2. J lost 4 bases, V lost 3 bases, and 9 bases had no gene match. CDR1 and CDR2 from the germline V gene are SGHTA and FQGNSA. This CDR3 has 16 residues. The DNA of the CDR3 is TGTGCCAGCAGCTTGCGTAGTAGCGGGGTGCCAGATACGCAGTATTTT. Translating gives CASSLRSSGVPDTQYF.

At least ten counts were recorded for this clonotype. The chain links TRBV12-3 or TRBV12-4 to TRBJ1-2; a weak D match, TRBD1 (6 bases). There are 13 residues in the CDR3. V was trimmed by 6 bases and J by 1 base, leaving 9 bases between them. CDR3 nucleotides: TGTGCCAGCAGGCCGGACAGTAACTATGGCTACACCTTC. Protein sequence: CASRPDSNYGYTF.

This clonotype was counted only a few times. This chain joins TRBV28 and TRBJ2-7, with 8 bases lining up with TRBD2. The V gene's germline CDR1 is MDHEN and CDR2 SYDVKM. The CDR3 runs to 13 residues. The ends lost 6 bases at V and 3 bases at J; junction bases unmatched: 4. CDR3 nucleotides: TGTGCCAGCAGCGGCGGGGGGTTCTACGAGCAGTACGTC. This gives the protein CASSGGGFYEQYV.

This chain uses TRBV12-3 or TRBV12-4 with TRBJ2-7; D tentatively reads TRBD1 or TRBD2 (5 bases each). The CDR3 contains 14 residues. V lost 3 bases and J 3 bases, leaving 12 bases between the germline ends. The DNA of the CDR3 is TGTGCCAGCAGTTTGGGGCAACTAGGCTACGAGCAGTACTTC. It encodes CASSLGQLGYEQYF.

CDR3 sequence: CASSLTSGEDTQYF. The CDR3 coding sequence is TGTGCCAGCAGCTTGACTAGCGGGGAGGATACGCAGTATTTT. This sequence joins TRBV7-2 and TRBJ2-3; TRBD2 matches at 11 bases. Germline CDR1 reads SGHTA; CDR2 reads FQGNSA. V was pared by 3 bases and J by 6 bases, with 2 bases of the junction left unmatched. This CDR3 spans 14 amino acids.

In this sample, this clonotype turned up a few times. This chain connects TRBV13 to TRBJ1-6; tentative D call: TRBD1 (5 bases). CDR1 is PRHDT and CDR2 is FYEKMQ in the germline V gene (reference sequence). The V end lost 5 bases, the J end lost 8 bases, and 13 bases lay between the germline ends. The CDR3 runs to 14 residues. The DNA of the CDR3 is TGTGCCAGCAGCCGAGGGGTTGTGGATTCACCCCTCCACTTT. Residues: CASSRGVVDSPLHF. The full variable domain, completed using reference TRBV13 and TRBJ1-6, is AAGVIQSPRHLIKEKRETATLKCYPIPRHDTVYWYQQGPGQDPQFLISFYEKMQSDKGSIPDRFSAQQFSDYHSELNMSSLELGDSALYFCASSRGVVDSPLHFGNGTRLTVT.

The sample holds a few counts of this clonotype. The V gene is TRBV7-3, the J gene TRBJ2-5; a weak D match, TRBD1 (7 bases). With 5 bases removed from V and 2 bases from J, the gap between germline ends came to 15 bases. Looked up from germline, CDR1 is SGHTA and CDR2 is FQGTGA. The CDR3 spans 15 residues. The CDR3, as DNA: TGTGCCAGCAGCCAAAACAGGGGAGGACAAGAGACCCAGTACTTC. The encoded protein is CASSQNRGGQETQYF.

In this sample, this clonotype turned up many times. The gene calls are TRBV6-5 and TRBJ2-2; 7 bases line up with TRBD1. With V trimmed by 6 bases and J by 2 bases, 3 bases remained unmatched. Germline CDR1 MNHEY, CDR2 SVGAGI. This CDR3 contains 14 residues. For the CDR3, the DNA is TGTGCCAGCAGGAGGACAGGAAACACCGGGGAGCTGTTTTTT. It yields the protein CASRRTGNTGELFF.

This clonotype showed up just a few times. CDR3 nucleotide sequence: TGTGCCACCACCCCAGGATGGGGGATCGGGACCCAGCATTTT. Residues: CATTPGWGIGTQHF. This rearrangement joins TRBV19 to TRBJ1-5; the D gene is possibly TRBD1 (5 bases). V shed 10 bases and J shed 11 bases, with 24 bases lying between them. The CDR3 contains 14 residues. Per germline, CDR1 LNHDA and CDR2 SQIVND (reference sequence). The full variable domain, rest sourced from reference TRBV19 and TRBJ1-5, is DGGITQSPKYLFRKEGQNVTLSCEQNLNHDAMYWYRQDPGQGLRLIYYSQIVNDFQKGDIAEGYSVSREKKESFPLTVTSAQKNPTAFYLCATTPGWGIGTQHFGDGTRLSIL.

This clonotype was found a few times. V usage is TRBV9 and J usage is TRBJ2-3; 7 bases align to TRBD1. The germline V gene encodes CDR1 SGDLS and CDR2 YYNGEE. The CDR3 has 15 amino acids. The junction had 5 bases not matched to a gene; V was cut back by 3 bases and J by 1 base. The CDR3 DNA is TGTGCCAGCAGCGGGAGACAGGGAGGCACAGATACGCAGTATTTT. This translates into CASSGRQGGTDTQYF.

V usage is TRBV6-2 or TRBV6-3 and J usage is TRBJ2-7, with D hard to call. CDR3 length equals 13 residues. Trimming removed 9 bases at V and 1 base at J, with 13 bases between. Per germline, CDR1 MNHEY and CDR2 SVGEGT. The CDR3 loop is CASGVGPSYEQYV. CDR3 coding DNA: TGTGCCAGTGGAGTCGGACCGTCCTACGAGCAGTACGTC.

This clonotype was found a few times. The chain employs TRBV11-2 and TRBJ2-3; a possible D gene is TRBD2 (5 bases). The V gene's germline CDR1 is SGHAT and CDR2 FQNNGV. The CDR3 contains 16 residues. Trimming removed 4 bases from V and 0 bases from J, with 14 bases in between. The DNA for the CDR3 is TGTGCCAGCAGCTCCAACCAGCGGAAAAGCACAGATACGCAGTATTTT. This sequence encodes CASSSNQRKSTDTQYF.

DNA of the CDR3: TGTGCCAGCAGCTCTACACTGACAGGGGAGACCCAGTACTTC. Translating it yields CASSSTLTGETQYF. This chain links TRBV7-9 with TRBJ2-5; the match to TRBD1 covers 7 bases. The CDR3 loop spans 14 amino acids. Germline trimming cut 4 bases from V and 5 bases from J; bases unmatched to any gene: 7. Germline V gene lookup returns CDR1 SEHNR and CDR2 FQNEAQ (reference sequence).

This clonotype was counted ten times or more. The chain recombines TRBV7-8 with TRBJ2-7; 10 bases line up with TRBD1. Looked up from germline, CDR1 is SGHVS and CDR2 is FQNEAQ. The CDR3 is 16 residues long. J gave up 2 bases and V 3 bases, and 7 bases lay outside the gene matches. The CDR3: CASSFLPGQGTYEQYF. CDR3 sequence (DNA): TGTGCCAGCAGCTTTCTCCCGGGACAGGGGACCTACGAGCAGTACTTC.

The rearrangement uses TRBV7-9 and TRBJ1-1; no clear D. The length of the CDR3 is 16 residues. CDR1 SEHNR and CDR2 FQNEAQ come from the germline V gene (reference sequence). Between the trimmed V and J ends, which lost 5 bases and 3 bases, there was a span of 19 bases. CDR3 nucleotides: TGTGCCAGCAGCCTTAGGCCGTCTGGCCTCGACACTGAAGCTTTCTTT. It yields the protein CASSLRPSGLDTEAFF.

This clonotype was seen more than once but under ten times. The rearrangement joins TRBV5-1 to TRBJ2-2, with D possibly matching TRBD1 (6 bases). Germline loops: CDR1 SGHRS, CDR2 YFSETQ. There are 15 residues in the CDR3. Trimming cost V 2 bases and J 7 bases, with 15 bases left between them. DNA of the CDR3: TGCGCCAGCAGCTTATTCCCAGGGGATGGCGGGGAGCTGTTTTTT. It is translated as CASSLFPGDGGELFF.

This clonotype was seen a handful of times. V is TRBV15 and J is TRBJ1-1; D remains ambiguous. The germline V and J ends were trimmed by 0 bases and 3 bases, with 11 bases remaining between them. CDR1 and CDR2 from the germline V gene are LNHNV and YYDKDF (reference sequence). CDR3 size: 15 residues. CDR3 protein: CATSRDLGWDTEAFF. The CDR3 DNA reads TGTGCCACCAGCAGAGACCTGGGGTGGGACACTGAAGCTTTCTTT.

This sequence joins TRBV12-3 or TRBV12-4 and TRBJ2-1, with TRBD2 matching over 9 bases. After removal of 4 bases from V and 9 bases from J, the junction contained 7 bases not matched to a gene. This CDR3 is 14 amino acids long. CDR3 residues: CASSSGLAWGEQFF. The CDR3 DNA sequence: TGTGCCAGCAGTTCGGGACTAGCATGGGGTGAGCAGTTCTTC.

The gene calls are TRBV5-5 and TRBJ1-6; D remains ambiguous. This CDR3 is built from 15 residues. Per the germline V gene, CDR1 is SGHKS and CDR2 is YYEKEE (reference sequence). Trimming cost V 1 base and J 7 bases, with 12 bases left between them. The CDR3 region is CASSLISNNNSPLHF. For the CDR3, the DNA is TGTGCCAGCAGCTTGATATCCAATAACAATTCACCCCTCCACTTT.

This chain connects TRBV18 to TRBJ2-1; 8 nucleotides align to TRBD2. CDR1 and CDR2 (germline): KGHSH, LQKENI. V shed 2 bases and J 6 bases; nucleotides not matched to a gene: 6. This CDR3 is 15 amino acids long. The CDR3 reads CASSPASGLGNEQFF. For the CDR3, the DNA is TGTGCCAGCTCACCAGCTAGCGGGCTGGGCAATGAGCAGTTCTTC.

This chain joins TRBV18 and TRBJ1-2; D possibly corresponds to TRBD1 (6 bases). The CDR3 is made up of 14 amino acids. The germline V and J ends were trimmed by 0 bases and 8 bases, with 13 bases remaining between them. The germline gives CDR1 KGHSH, CDR2 LQKENI. CDR3 sequence reads: CASSPPAGVGGYTF. The CDR3 DNA sequence: TGTGCCAGCTCACCACCAGCAGGGGTGGGCGGCTACACCTTC.

The chain uses TRBV9 and TRBJ1-2; TRBD1 matches 8 bases. Germline CDR1 reads SGDLS; CDR2 reads YYNGEE. Trimming at V came to 4 bases and at J to 4 bases, leaving 12 bases not matched to a gene. There are 16 residues in the CDR3. CDR3 loop: CASSSIGQGSPYGYTF. The DNA for the CDR3 is TGTGCCAGCAGCTCAATAGGACAGGGTTCTCCCTATGGCTACACCTTC.

The table lists this clonotype with many counts. The rearrangement joins TRBV7-2 to TRBJ2-1; 11 bases are shared with TRBD2. This CDR3 region has 16 residues. Germline CDR1 reads SGHTA; CDR2 reads FQGNSA. V lost 1 base and J lost 5; bases outside the gene matches: 4. CDR3 loop: CASSLGGTSGNNEQFF. The CDR3, as DNA: TGTGCCAGCAGCTTAGGGGGGACTAGCGGTAACAATGAGCAGTTCTTC.

This clonotype has only a few counts. The chain is built from TRBV5-1 and TRBJ1-1; 11 bases line up with TRBD1. The CDR3 is made up of 14 amino acids. V was pared by 3 bases and J by 5 bases, with 3 bases of the junction left unmatched. Germline assignment: CDR1 SGHRS and CDR2 YFSETQ. This CDR3 reads CASSSGQGGTEAFF. As DNA, the CDR3 is TGCGCCAGCAGCTCGGGACAGGGGGGAACTGAAGCTTTCTTT.